The present entry profiles one T cell receptor beta chain with its context. The antigen is not known. Prior to thyroid surgery, none of the patients had received any treatment. The record originates from a study of metastatic and nonmetastatic thyroid tumors. With V trimmed by 5 bases and J by 1 base, 3 bases remained unmatched. CDR1 is SGHVS, CDR2 FNYEAQ, per germline. CDR3 length: 15 residues. General observations from the study: According to reports, the diversity of TCR beta was significantly higher in malignant thyroid tumors than in benign nodules, and this held in both blood and tumor samples.

TCRdb re-analyzed the PCR reads using MiXCR. The sample has thousands of clones, 33% seen once. The rearrangement links TRBV7-6 to TRBJ2-1, with TRBD1 matching over 9 bases. The receptor was derived from a female donor with papillary thyroid cancer or a benign thyroid nodule (not recorded which). Some clones in this sample may be carry-over from other donors' samples. The specimen sequenced was adjacent normal tissue. This CDR3 reads CASSPTGGSYNEQFF. CDR3 sequence (DNA): TGTGCCAGCAGCCCGACAGGGGGGTCCTACAATGAGCAGTTCTTC.